This T cell receptor beta chain was retrieved from a study of shared clonotypes between healthy human individuals. A word on this clone: Its antigen is as yet unknown. The same CDR3 is also encoded by other DNA sequences in this sample.

Some 30,000 T cell genomes, or 200 to 250 ng DNA, went into the sorted-subset replicate PCRs. The data were produced by immunoSEQ multiplex PCR, yet TCRdb's version contains in-frame clones alone and is incomplete. The data show approximately 2.1 million clones, over 90% seen once. Notes on the study in general: Generation probabilities of non-shared clonotypes were lower (relative to those shared by all four donors). It was expected that sequencing depth would affect clonotype sharing among donors.

Into CD45RA+ naive and CD45RA-negative memory subsets, the CD4+ cells were split. J lost 2 bases, V lost 5 bases, and 3 bases had no gene match. CDR3 length equals 14 residues. Germline assignment: CDR1 MDHEN and CDR2 SYDVKM. Sequencing was carried out using naive CD4+ T cells from PBMCs. This sample's subset: CD45RA+ positively selected. The source is a man between 18 and 29 years old in good health. Some clones in this sample may be carry-over from other donors' samples. The chain has TRBV28 and TRBJ2-3; 8 bases map to TRBD2. This chain's CDR3 is CASSPGLATDTQYF. CDR3 DNA sequence: TGTGCCAGCAGTCCCGGACTAGCCACAGATACGCAGTATTTT. Based on the CDR3 plus reference TRBV28 and TRBJ2-3, the full variable domain is DVKVTQSSRYLVKRTGEKVFLECVQDMDHENMFWYRQDPGLGLRLIYFSYDVKMKEKGDIPEGYSVSREKKERFSLILESASTNQTSMYLCASSPGLATDTQYFGPGTRLTVL.